The entry below gives a single TCR beta chain sequence along with its context. Antigen unknown. Researchers took RNA transcripts and amplified the TCR beta CDR3 regions from them. HTBI primers were the set used in a first-round RT-PCR of the TCR CDR3. TCRdb ran MiXCR on the multiplex PCR reads and lists one entry per CDR3 protein. The sample has some 570,000 distinct CDR3 sequences, 12% to 15% seen once; the top ten hold around 7%. This sample was taken from a study of T cells in Graves' hyperthyroidism and ophthalmopathy. Findings of the study overall: Blood also contained most expanded thyroid clonotypes above 0.001.

Ophthalmopathy cases met thresholds of Clinical Activity Score at least 3, NOSPECS grade at least 4 and duration under 3 months. Exclusion criteria comprised uncontrolled infection, other autoimmune disease, pregnancy or lactation. Clinical symptoms, serum thyroxine, TRAb, thyroid ultrasound and orbital computed tomography informed diagnoses. Germline-derived CDR1 and CDR2 are SEHNR and FQNEAQ (reference sequence). There are 16 residues in the CDR3. V lost 5 bases, J lost 0 bases, and 11 bases lay in between. The clonotype originates from a young woman with Graves' ophthalmopathy. Sequencing was performed on blood. V is TRBV7-9 and J is TRBJ2-6, with a weak D call TRBD1 (5 bases). The CDR3 loop is CASSTGPLSGANVLTF. DNA for the CDR3: TGTGCCAGCAGCACAGGACCGCTCTCTGGGGCCAACGTCCTGACTTTC.